What follows are 8 T cell receptor beta chains derived from one specimen sequenced in a study of OX40 agonist ivuxolimab in advanced cancers. Library creation used the immunoSEQ multiplex PCR assay. In its TCRdb copy, this immuneACCESS table keeps in-frame sequences only and misses some clones. Where compared with another copy, unresolved V genes explain less than half of these, and the others have no known cause. For this sample the table gives about 23,000 clones, of which about nine tenths were detected only once. The ten top clones hold under 35% of the sample. Specimen: CD4+ or CD8+ T cells sorted from blood, collected in a trial of the OX40 agonist ivuxolimab. Every receptor here comes from an adult with an advanced solid tumor such as melanoma, head and neck, liver or kidney cancer.

CDR3 DNA: TGCGCCAGCAGCCCATTCGGACTAGCGGCGGAGACCCAGTACTTC. It codes for CASSPFGLAAETQYF. The chain employs TRBV5-1 and TRBJ2-5, with TRBD2 matching over 10 bases. The ends lost 4 bases at V and 5 bases at J; junction bases unmatched: 8. The CDR3 has 15 amino acids. The V gene's germline CDR1 is SGHRS and CDR2 YFSETQ.

The chain uses TRBV11-2 and TRBJ1-1, with 8 nucleotides matching TRBD1. Per the germline V gene, CDR1 is SGHAT and CDR2 is FQNNGV. This CDR3 comprises 13 residues. V shed 4 bases, J shed 7 bases, and the junction held 5 bases outside the gene matches. The CDR3 sequence is CASSSRGRGEAFF. The CDR3 region has the DNA TGTGCCAGCAGCTCCAGGGGGCGGGGTGAAGCTTTCTTT. The entire variable domain, with the rest obtained from reference TRBV11-2 and TRBJ1-1, is as follows: EAGVAQSPRYKIIEKRQSVAFWCNPISGHATLYWYQQILGQGPKLLIQFQNNGVVDDSQLPKDRFSAERLKGVDSTLKIQPAKLEDSAVYLCASSSRGRGEAFFGQGTRLTVV.

The V call is TRBV19, the J call TRBJ1-6, with D uncertain. The germline gives CDR1 LNHDA, CDR2 SQIVND (reference sequence). The CDR3 spans 13 residues. Trimming left V 1 base short and J 6 bases short, with 4 bases between. CDR3 region: CASSIGTNSPLHF. The CDR3 region has the DNA TGTGCCAGTAGTATAGGGACTAATTCACCCCTCCACTTT.

This chain links TRBV4-3 with TRBJ2-6; 8 nucleotides line up with TRBD2. Germline CDR1 is LGHNA and CDR2 is YSLEER. CDR3 length: 19 residues. The V segment lost 0 bases and the J segment 2 bases; nucleotides outside the gene matches: 9. CDR3 in amino acids: CASSQDGARGAAGANVLTF. The CDR3 DNA sequence: TGCGCCAGCAGCCAAGATGGGGCGCGGGGGGCGGCTGGGGCCAACGTCCTGACTTTC.

The V gene is TRBV6-1, the J gene TRBJ1-5; TRBD1 aligns across 7 bases. Trimming removed 0 bases from V and 7 bases from J; junction bases left unmatched: 6. Per the germline V gene, CDR1 is MNHNS and CDR2 is SASEGT. This CDR3 is 15 amino acids long. The CDR3 protein is CASSEARQGLQPQHF. CDR3 coding DNA: TGTGCCAGCAGTGAAGCGCGACAGGGTTTACAGCCCCAGCATTTT.

V is TRBV6-5 and J is TRBJ2-5, with 8 bases aligning to TRBD2. From germline, CDR1 is MNHEY and CDR2 SVGAGI. J was trimmed by 4 bases and V by 6 bases; bases with no gene match: 10. The CDR3 has 15 amino acids. CDR3 coding DNA: TGTGCCAGCAGGAACAAGGGACTAGGGGCAGAGACCCAGTACTTC. This translates into CASRNKGLGAETQYF.

The DNA of the CDR3 is TGTGCTAGTGGTACCGGGACAGGGGGCGTCCTGGGAGAGACCCAGTACTTC. This codes for CASGTGTGGVLGETQYF. The rearrangement joins TRBV12-5 to TRBJ2-5; 12 bases match TRBD1. The CDR3 has 17 residues. V lost 5 bases to trimming and J lost 4 bases; unmatched junction nucleotides: 11. CDR1 is LGHNT, CDR2 FRNRAP, per germline.

The chain is built from TRBV2 and TRBJ1-2; no definite D call. The CDR3 contains 13 residues. Germline V gene lookup returns CDR1 SNHLY and CDR2 FYNNEI. The V end was cut by 1 base, the J end by 8 bases, with 11 bases between. This CDR3 is CASSEGVGRGYTF. For the CDR3, the DNA is TGTGCCAGCAGTGAAGGGGTAGGGCGCGGCTACACCTTC.